The sequence of this TCR beta chain was determined in a study of shared clonotypes between healthy human individuals. Study details: In total, the donors were two women and a few men aged 18 to 49.

Across several immunoSEQ plates, the genomic DNA of each subset was split evenly. Sequencing was performed with immunoSEQ multiplex PCR; in TCRdb, only in-frame clones are kept and a portion is missing. The sample records a few hundred thousand clones, roughly 79% being singletons. The germline gives CDR1 LNHDA, CDR2 SQIVND (reference sequence). V was cut by 6 bases and J by 0 bases, with 11 bases left in between. The CDR3 extends over 14 amino acids. The receptor comes from a woman aged 35 to 49 in good health. Some clones in this sample may be carry-over from other donors' samples. The J gene is TRBJ1-1, the V gene TRBV19; the D gene is possibly TRBD1 (5 bases). The specimen was PBMCs. This CDR3 reads CASRAGTLNTEAFF. The CDR3 DNA reads TGTGCCAGTAGGGCCGGGACGTTGAACACTGAAGCTTTCTTT. Variable domain in full (rest from reference TRBV19 and TRBJ1-1): DGGITQSPKYLFRKEGQNVTLSCEQNLNHDAMYWYRQDPGQGLRLIYYSQIVNDFQKGDIAEGYSVSREKKESFPLTVTSAQKNPTAFYLCASRAGTLNTEAFFGQGTRLTVV.